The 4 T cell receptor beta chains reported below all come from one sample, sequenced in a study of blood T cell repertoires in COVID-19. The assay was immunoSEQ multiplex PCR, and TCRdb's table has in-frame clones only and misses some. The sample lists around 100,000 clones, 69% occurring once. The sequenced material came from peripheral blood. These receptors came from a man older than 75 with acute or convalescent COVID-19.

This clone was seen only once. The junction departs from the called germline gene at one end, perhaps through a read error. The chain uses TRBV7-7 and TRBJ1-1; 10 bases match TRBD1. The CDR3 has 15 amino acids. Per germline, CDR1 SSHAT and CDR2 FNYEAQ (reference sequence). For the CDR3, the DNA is TGTGCTAGCAGTCCGGGGGGGACAGGGGTTACTGAAGCTTTCTTT. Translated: CASSPGGTGVTEAFF.

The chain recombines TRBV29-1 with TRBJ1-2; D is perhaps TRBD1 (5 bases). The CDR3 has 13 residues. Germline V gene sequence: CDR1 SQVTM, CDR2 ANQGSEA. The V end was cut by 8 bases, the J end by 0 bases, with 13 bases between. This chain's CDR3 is CSFQGNPNYGYTF. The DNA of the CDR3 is TGCAGCTTTCAGGGTAACCCTAACTATGGCTACACCTTC.

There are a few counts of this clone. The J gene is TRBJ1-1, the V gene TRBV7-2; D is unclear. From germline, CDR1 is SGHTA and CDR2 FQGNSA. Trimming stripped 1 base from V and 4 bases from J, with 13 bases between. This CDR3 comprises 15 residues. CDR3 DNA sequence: TGTGCCAGCAGCTTAGGGTGGCAGTCCCCCACTGAAGCTTTCTTT. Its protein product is CASSLGWQSPTEAFF. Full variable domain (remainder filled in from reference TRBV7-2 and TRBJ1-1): GAGVSQSPSNKVTEKGKDVELRCDPISGHTALYWYRQSLGQGLEFLIYFQGNSAPDKSGLPSDRFSAERTGGSVSTLTIQRTQQEDSAVYLCASSLGWQSPTEAFFGQGTRLTVV.

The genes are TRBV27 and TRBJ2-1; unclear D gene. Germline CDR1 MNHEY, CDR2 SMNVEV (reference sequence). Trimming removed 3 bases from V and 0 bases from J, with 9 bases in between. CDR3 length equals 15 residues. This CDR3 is CASSFTTSSYNEQFF. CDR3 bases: TGTGCCAGCAGTTTTACTACCAGCTCCTACAATGAGCAGTTCTTC.